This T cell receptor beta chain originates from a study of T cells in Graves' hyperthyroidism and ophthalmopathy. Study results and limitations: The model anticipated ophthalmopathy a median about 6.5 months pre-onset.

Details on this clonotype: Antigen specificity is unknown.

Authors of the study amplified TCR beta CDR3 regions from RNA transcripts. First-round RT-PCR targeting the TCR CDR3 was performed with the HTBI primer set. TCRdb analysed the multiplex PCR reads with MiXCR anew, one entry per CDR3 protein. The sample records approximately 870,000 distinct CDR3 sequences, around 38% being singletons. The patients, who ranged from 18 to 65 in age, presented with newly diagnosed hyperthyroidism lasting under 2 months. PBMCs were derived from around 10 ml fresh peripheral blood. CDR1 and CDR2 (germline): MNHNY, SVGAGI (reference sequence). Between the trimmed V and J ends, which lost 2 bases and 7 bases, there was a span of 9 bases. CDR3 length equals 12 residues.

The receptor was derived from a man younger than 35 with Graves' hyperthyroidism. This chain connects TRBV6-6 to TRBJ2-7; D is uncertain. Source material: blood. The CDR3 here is CASSYTTGEQYF. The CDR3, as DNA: TGTGCCAGCAGTTACACCACGGGTGAGCAGTACTTC.